What follows are 4 T cell receptor beta chains derived from one specimen sequenced in a study of naive and memory T cell subsets. The SP2 primer and nested alpha and beta constant region primers amplified ligated cDNA in four rounds. TCRdb reanalysed the 5' RACE reads using MiXCR and keeps one entry per CDR3 protein. The data contain approximately 32,000 distinct CDR3 sequences, around 17% of them singletons. An oligonucleotide containing a UMI was ligated to the 3' end of TCR cDNA. These receptors originate from a female donor in good health.

The chain employs TRBV5-6 and TRBJ1-4, with unresolved D. The germline gives CDR1 SGHDT, CDR2 YYEEEE. The CDR3 length is 14 residues. Trimming removed 3 bases at V and 5 bases at J, with 11 bases between. CDR3 in amino acids: CASSSRPGNEKLFF. CDR3 nucleotides: TGTGCCAGCAGCTCCCGACCGGGGAATGAAAAACTGTTTTTT.

This clonotype has a handful of counts. The V and J genes are TRBV6-5 and TRBJ1-2; D is possibly TRBD1 (6 bases). The germline V gene has CDR1 MNHEY and CDR2 SVGAGI. The CDR3 runs to 16 residues. V gave up 9 bases and J gave up 7 bases, with 27 bases separating them. The chain's CDR3 is CASFGAGAGALRGYTF. CDR3 coding DNA: TGTGCCAGTTTTGGGGCCGGTGCAGGGGCCCTTCGTGGCTACACCTTC.

V usage is TRBV6-6 and J usage is TRBJ1-1; D is unclear. This CDR3 region has 13 residues. V was cut by 0 bases and J by 0 bases, with 2 bases left in between. Germline V lookup: CDR1 MNHNY, CDR2 SVGAGI (reference sequence). The CDR3, as DNA: TGTGCCAGCAGTTACTCATTGAACACTGAAGCTTTCTTT. Its translation is CASSYSLNTEAFF.

This clonotype was observed a few times. CDR3 sequence reads: CASSLAGTGAPYEQYF. The CDR3 bases are TGTGCCAGCAGCTTAGCCGGGACAGGGGCACCCTACGAGCAGTACTTC. The V gene is TRBV7-2, the J gene TRBJ2-7, with 10 bases matching TRBD1. Germline V gene sequence: CDR1 SGHTA, CDR2 FQGNSA. The junction had 4 bases not matched to a gene; V was cut back by 0 bases and J by 2 bases. This CDR3 region has 16 residues.